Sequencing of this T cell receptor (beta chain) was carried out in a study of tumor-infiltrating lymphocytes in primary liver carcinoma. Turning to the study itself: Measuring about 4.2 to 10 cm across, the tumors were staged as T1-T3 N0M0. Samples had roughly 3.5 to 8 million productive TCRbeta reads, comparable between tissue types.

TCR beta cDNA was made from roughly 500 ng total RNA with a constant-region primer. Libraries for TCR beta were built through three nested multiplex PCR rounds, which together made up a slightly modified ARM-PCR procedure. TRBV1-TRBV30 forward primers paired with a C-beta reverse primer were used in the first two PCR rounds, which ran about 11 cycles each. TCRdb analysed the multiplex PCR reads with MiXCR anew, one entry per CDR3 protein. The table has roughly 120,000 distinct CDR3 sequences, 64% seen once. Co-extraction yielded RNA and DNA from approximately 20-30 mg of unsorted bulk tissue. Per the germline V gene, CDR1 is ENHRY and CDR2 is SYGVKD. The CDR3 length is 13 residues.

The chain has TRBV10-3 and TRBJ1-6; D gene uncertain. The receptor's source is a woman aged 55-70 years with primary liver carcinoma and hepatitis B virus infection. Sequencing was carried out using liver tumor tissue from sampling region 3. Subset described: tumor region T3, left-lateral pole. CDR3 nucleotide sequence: TGTGCTGTTCAAGATGGGCTAGATTCACCCCTCCACTTT. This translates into CAVQDGLDSPLHF.